The 25 T cell receptor beta chains below all came from one sample that was sequenced in a study of beta chain features in type 1 diabetes. Overall study results and limits: Type 1 diabetes patients had moderately but significantly shorter TCRB CDR3s in all four CD4+ subsets.

No antigen has been identified for these receptors. The isolated RNA, all of it, was reverse transcribed, so expressed TCRB transcripts were what got sequenced. The method was immunoSEQ multiplex PCR; TCRdb's version includes in-frame clones alone and lacks a portion of them. The sample consists of under 150,000 clones, roughly 17% of them appearing once. The source material was central memory CD4+ T cells from blood. The receptors were sampled from a man younger than 35 with type 1 diabetes.

The V call is TRBV6-7, the J call TRBJ2-3, with a tentative D call TRBD2 (5 bases). TRBV6-7 is placed among ORFs of uncertain function. V was shortened by 4 bases and J by 0 bases, with 11 bases between the two germline ends. CDR3 length: 15 amino acids. The CDR3 region is CASSCFGGSTDTQYF. The CDR3 nucleotides read TGTGCCAGCAGTTGCTTTGGCGGGAGCACAGATACGCAGTATTTT.

The CDR3 here is CAWSVPGLGYTF. The CDR3, as DNA: TGTGCCTGGAGTGTACCCGGGCTAGGCTACACCTTC. J is TRBJ1-2 and V is TRBV30; the D is unclear. This CDR3 has 12 residues. V lost 0 bases and J lost 8, with 10 bases in between. Germline V gene data show CDR1 as GTSNPN and CDR2 as SVGIG (reference sequence).

V is TRBV28 and J is TRBJ2-7, with D possibly matching TRBD1 (6 bases). CDR1 is MDHEN, CDR2 SYDVKM, per germline. The CDR3 loop spans 12 amino acids. V lost 10 bases to trimming and J lost 1 base, with 11 bases between them. This CDR3 is CATTGNSYEQYF. In nucleotides, the CDR3 is TGTGCCACCACAGGGAATTCCTACGAGCAGTACTTC.

The gene calls are TRBV6-6 and TRBJ2-7; TRBD1 agrees at 8 bases. The trim removed 2 bases at V and 7 bases at J, leaving 10 bases unmatched. This CDR3 comprises 15 residues. From germline, CDR1 is MNHNY and CDR2 SVGAGI (reference sequence). As DNA, the CDR3 is TGTGCCAGCAGTTACCCGACAGGGGCATCGAGTGAGCAGTACTTC. It codes for CASSYPTGASSEQYF.

This clone occurred a few times. This CDR3 reads CASSFGRGGGQDTQYF. CDR3 DNA: TGTGCCAGCAGCTTTGGACGTGGCGGGGGACAAGATACGCAGTATTTT. The rearrangement uses TRBV5-4 and TRBJ2-3; a possible D gene is TRBD2 (7 bases). V was cut by 2 bases and J by 5 bases, with 18 bases left in between. This CDR3 has 16 residues. Germline CDR1 reads SGHNT; CDR2 reads YYREEE (reference sequence).

This chain links TRBV30 with TRBJ1-1; D uncertain. This CDR3 has 13 residues. The V end lost 5 bases, the J end lost 1 base, and 11 bases lay between the germline ends. The germline V gene has CDR1 GTSNPN and CDR2 SVGIG (reference sequence). DNA of the CDR3: TGTGCCTGGTCTTTGGACGGGAACACTGAAGCTTTCTTT. The encoded protein is CAWSLDGNTEAFF.

A remark on this clone: Germline and junction disagree at one end, which may indicate a read error. V gene TRBV5-1 combines with J gene TRBJ2-5, with D possibly called TRBD1 or TRBD2 (5 bases each). The CDR3 extends over 13 amino acids. Germline-derived CDR1 and CDR2 are SGHRS and YFSETQ. The CDR3 sequence: CASSLANLSGGHF. The CDR3 DNA follows: TGCGCCAGCAGCTTGGCCAATTTGTCTGGGGGACACTTC.

This clone has a single count. Other nucleotide sequences from this sample produce the same CDR3. The V gene is TRBV20-1, the J gene TRBJ2-5, with D possibly being TRBD2 (6 bases). CDR3 length: 11 amino acids. Trimming took 5 bases from V and 2 from J, leaving 6 bases between them. Germline V gene sequence: CDR1 DFQATT, CDR2 SNEGSKA (reference sequence). The CDR3 nucleotides are TGCAGTGCTGGGGGGCAAGAGACCCAGTACTTC. Protein sequence: CSAGGQETQYF.

The table lists this clone with a few counts. The chain couples TRBV5-6 to TRBJ2-7; TRBD2 agrees at 7 bases. Germline V gene lookup returns CDR1 SGHDT and CDR2 YYEEEE. The CDR3 loop spans 14 amino acids. Trimming removed 5 bases from V and 0 bases from J; junction bases left unmatched: 5. The CDR3 region is CASSASGFSYEQYF. For the CDR3, the DNA is TGTGCCAGCAGTGCTAGCGGTTTCTCCTACGAGCAGTACTTC.

The chain links TRBV5-6 to TRBJ2-5; weak D call: TRBD1 (5 bases). CDR3 length: 14 amino acids. Germline values: CDR1 SGHDT, CDR2 YYEEEE. V was pared by 9 bases and J by 1 base, with 16 bases between. As DNA, the CDR3 is TGTGCCACCTGGGCGACAGACTTCCAAGAGACCCAGTACTTC. Its protein product is CATWATDFQETQYF.

The rearrangement joins TRBV29-1 to TRBJ2-7, with 10 bases lining up with TRBD1. V was clipped by 7 bases and J by 7 bases; unmatched bases: 7. This CDR3 comprises 12 residues. Germline V lookup: CDR1 SQVTM, CDR2 ANQGSEA. Here the CDR3 reads CSGGTGAGEQYF. The CDR3 DNA reads as TGCAGCGGCGGGACAGGGGCGGGGGAGCAGTACTTC.

The rearrangement joins TRBV4-2 to TRBJ1-2; D is unclear. The CDR3 spans 14 residues. Trimming shortened V by 0 bases and J by 6 bases, and 11 bases separated the two germline ends. Germline values: CDR1 LGHNA, CDR2 YNFKEQ. The CDR3 nucleotides read TGTGCCAGCAGCCAAGAACTTCACCGGGATGGCTACACCTTC. Its translation is CASSQELHRDGYTF.

This clone was found many times. The chain uses TRBV30 and TRBJ2-2, with D possibly matching TRBD2 (6 bases). Between the trimmed V and J ends, which lost 2 bases and 1 base, there was a span of 8 bases. Germline CDR1 GTSNPN, CDR2 SVGIG (reference sequence). The CDR3 loop spans 14 amino acids. CDR3 amino acids: CAWSMGLNTGELFF. In DNA, the CDR3 is TGTGCCTGGAGTATGGGACTGAACACCGGGGAGCTGTTTTTT.

This clone was seen more than once but under ten times. The rearrangement links TRBV2 to TRBJ2-3, with 10 bases identical to TRBD2. With V trimmed by 7 bases and J by 0 bases, 10 bases remained unmatched. The CDR3 is 17 amino acids. The germline CDR1 and CDR2 sequences are SNHLY and FYNNEI. Here the CDR3 DNA reads TGTGCCAGCACCTACGCGGGACTAGCGATAAGCACAGATACGCAGTATTTT. The encoded protein is CASTYAGLAISTDTQYF.

This clone appeared a few times. This sequence joins TRBV4-1 and TRBJ1-5, with D possibly TRBD1 on 6 matching bases. The CDR3 sequence is 13 residues long. Germline values: CDR1 MGHRA, CDR2 YSYEKL. V was cut by 0 bases and J by 11 bases, with 11 bases left in between. The CDR3 loop is CASSQDPQGSQHF. The CDR3 DNA is TGCGCCAGCAGCCAAGATCCGCAGGGGTCCCAGCATTTT.

J is TRBJ2-7 and V is TRBV30; D perhaps matches TRBD1 (5 bases). V was shortened by 2 bases and J by 3 bases, with 11 bases between the two germline ends. Germline V gives CDR1 GTSNPN, CDR2 SVGIG (reference sequence). This CDR3 is 13 amino acids long. The CDR3 DNA follows: TGTGCCTGGAGTCCAGGGTTTGACTACGAGCAGTACTTC. Translating gives CAWSPGFDYEQYF.

This chain links TRBV29-1 with TRBJ2-1; a possible D gene is TRBD2 (6 bases). There are 14 residues in the CDR3. Trimming shortened V by 8 bases and J by 2 bases, and 16 bases separated the two germline ends. Germline V CDR1 and CDR2: SQVTM, ANQGSEA. The CDR3 loop is CSSRGGVPYNEQFF. CDR3 DNA sequence: TGCAGCTCTCGGGGCGGGGTCCCCTACAATGAGCAGTTCTTC.

CDR3 amino acids: CASSSTQSNEKLFF. The CDR3 DNA reads as TGTGCCAGCAGCTCTACTCAGTCGAATGAAAAACTGTTTTTT. This sequence joins TRBV4-2 and TRBJ1-4; D is unresolved. The CDR3 is made up of 14 amino acids. V lost 5 bases and J 5 bases, leaving 12 bases between the germline ends. From germline, CDR1 is LGHNA and CDR2 YNFKEQ.

This clone appeared a few times. The DNA for the CDR3 is TGTGCCAGCAGCTTGCAGGGGGCGGCAGATACGCAGTATTTT. It encodes CASSLQGAADTQYF. The J gene is TRBJ2-3, the V gene TRBV5-4, with 8 bases lining up with TRBD1. This CDR3 contains 14 residues. V was pared by 1 base and J by 4 bases, with 2 bases of the junction left unmatched. Germline assignment: CDR1 SGHNT and CDR2 YYREEE (reference sequence). Combining the CDR3 with reference TRBV5-4 and TRBJ2-3 gives the whole variable domain ETGVTQSPTHLIKTRGQQVTLRCSSQSGHNTVSWYQQALGQGPQFIFQYYREEENGRGNFPPRFSGLQFPNYSSELNVNALELDDSALYLCASSLQGAADTQYFGPGTRLTVL.

This clone appeared many times. Other DNA sequences of this sample code for an identical CDR3. The genes are TRBV6-5 and TRBJ2-3; D call uncertain. The germline V gene encodes CDR1 MNHEY and CDR2 SVGAGI. The germline V and J ends were trimmed by 8 bases and 2 bases, with 11 bases remaining between them. This CDR3 spans 13 amino acids. The CDR3 loop is CASRGGPTDTQYF. CDR3 nucleotides: TGTGCCAGCCGCGGCGGCCCCACAGATACGCAGTATTTT.

This clone was recorded a few times. This chain links TRBV30 with TRBJ2-3; no definite D call. The germline V gene has CDR1 GTSNPN and CDR2 SVGIG (reference sequence). Trimming stripped 4 bases from V and 0 bases from J, with 8 bases between. CDR3 length: 13 amino acids. CDR3 amino acids: CAWNGFSTDTQYF. The CDR3 coding sequence is TGTGCCTGGAATGGCTTTAGCACAGATACGCAGTATTTT.

The genes are TRBV5-1 and TRBJ1-1; TRBD1 matches at 8 bases. CDR3 length: 16 residues. Germline-derived CDR1 and CDR2 are SGHRS and YFSETQ. V lost 1 base, J lost 4 bases, and 9 bases stayed unmatched. The CDR3 DNA is TGCGCCAGCAGCTTGACCTACGGACAGGGAGGCACTGAAGCTTTCTTT. Translation gives CASSLTYGQGGTEAFF.

The chain has TRBV20-1 and TRBJ1-1; D gene uncertain. Germline V lookup: CDR1 DFQATT, CDR2 SNEGSKA (reference sequence). V dropped 3 bases and J dropped 10 bases, with 9 bases sitting between them. This CDR3 spans 10 amino acids. The CDR3 sequence is CSASLGGAFF. CDR3 bases: TGCAGTGCTAGCCTAGGAGGAGCTTTCTTT.

This chain uses TRBV29-1 with TRBJ2-5; D is unresolved. The length of the CDR3 is 12 residues. V was cut by 7 bases and J by 1 base, with 10 bases left in between. Looked up from germline, CDR1 is SQVTM and CDR2 is ANQGSEA. This CDR3 is CSGAVFQETQYF. As DNA, the CDR3 is TGCAGCGGGGCAGTGTTCCAAGAGACCCAGTACTTC.

At least ten counts were recorded for this clone. The V call is TRBV7-9, the J call TRBJ1-6, with 9 nucleotides matching TRBD1. The germline V gene has CDR1 SEHNR and CDR2 FQNEAQ (reference sequence). V shed 5 bases and J 7 bases; nucleotides not matched to a gene: 9. This CDR3 region has 16 residues. This CDR3 is CASSRAGTGRNSPLHF. Here the CDR3 DNA reads TGTGCCAGCAGCCGCGCCGGGACAGGGAGGAATTCACCCCTCCACTTT.